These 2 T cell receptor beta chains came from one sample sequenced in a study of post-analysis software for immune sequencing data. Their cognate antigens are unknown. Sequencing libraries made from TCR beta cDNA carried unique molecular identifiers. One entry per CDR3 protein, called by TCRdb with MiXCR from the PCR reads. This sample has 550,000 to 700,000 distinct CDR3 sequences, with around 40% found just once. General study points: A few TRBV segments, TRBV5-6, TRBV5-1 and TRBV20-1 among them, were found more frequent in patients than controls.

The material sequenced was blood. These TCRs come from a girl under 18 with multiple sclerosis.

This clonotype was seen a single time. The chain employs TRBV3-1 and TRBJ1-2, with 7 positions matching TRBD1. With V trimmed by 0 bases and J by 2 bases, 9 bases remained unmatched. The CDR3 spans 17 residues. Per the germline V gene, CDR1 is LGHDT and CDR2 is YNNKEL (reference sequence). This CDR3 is CASSQDTLRQGNYGYTF. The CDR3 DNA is TGTGCCAGCAGCCAAGATACCCTACGACAGGGAAACTATGGCTACACCTTC.

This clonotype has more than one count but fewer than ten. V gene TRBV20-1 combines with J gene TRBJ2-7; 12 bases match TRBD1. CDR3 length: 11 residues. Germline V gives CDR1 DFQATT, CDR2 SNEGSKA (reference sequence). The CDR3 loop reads CSGQGAYEQYF. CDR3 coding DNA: TGCTCGGGACAGGGGGCTTACGAGCAGTACTTC.